This passage covers 18 T cell receptor beta chains from one sample sequenced in a study of long-term antiretroviral therapy in people with HIV. Version v3.0 of the immunoSEQ assay was performed at survey level. TCRdb's copy holds only in-frame clones and misses some; the assay was immunoSEQ multiplex PCR. The repertoire has tens of thousands of clones, 60% to 85% of them found once; the top ten carry over 7%. Material: unsorted PBMCs, obtained 3.1 years after starting antiretroviral therapy. Source of these receptors: a woman aged 50 to 65 with HIV.

The rearrangement joins TRBV29-1 to TRBJ1-1; no clear D. Trimming left V 5 bases short and J 5 bases short, with 15 bases between. Per germline, CDR1 SQVTM and CDR2 ANQGSEA. This CDR3 region has 13 residues. The CDR3 DNA follows: TGCAGCGTTATCGCCACGGCGGGTACTGAAGCTTTCTTT. As protein: CSVIATAGTEAFF.

The chain carries TRBV30 and TRBJ2-2; D is ambiguous. Per germline, CDR1 GTSNPN and CDR2 SVGIG (reference sequence). Trimming left V 5 bases short and J 2 bases short, with 12 bases between. This CDR3 has 14 residues. Written as DNA, the CDR3 is TGTGCCTGGCGGCCAGGCGTTAACACCGGGGAGCTGTTTTTT. As protein: CAWRPGVNTGELFF. Complete variable domain (other parts from reference TRBV30 and TRBJ2-2): SQTIHQWPATLVQPVGSPLSLECTVEGTSNPNLYWYRQAAGRGLQLLFYSVGIGQISSEVPQNLSASRPQDRQFILSSKKLLLSDSGFYLCAWRPGVNTGELFFGEGSRLTVL.

The chain joins TRBV7-9 to TRBJ2-6; TRBD2 is a possible D gene (5 bases). Germline-derived CDR1 and CDR2 are SEHNR and FQNEAQ (reference sequence). With 5 bases removed from V and 0 bases from J, the gap between germline ends came to 17 bases. This CDR3 has 18 residues. The CDR3 bases are TGTGCCAGCAGCCCTGGAGGAGAAAAACGCTCTGGGGCCAACGTCCTGACTTTC. Translation: CASSPGGEKRSGANVLTF. Drawing the rest from reference TRBV7-9 and TRBJ2-6, the complete variable domain is DTGVSQNPRHKITKRGQNVTFRCDPISEHNRLYWYRQTLGQGPEFLTYFQNEAQLEKSRLLSDRFSAERPKGSFSTLEIQRTEQGDSAMYLCASSPGGEKRSGANVLTFGAGSRLTVL.

The chain recombines TRBV10-3 with TRBJ1-2; D uncertain. The V and J ends lost 1 base and 8 bases respectively, with 11 bases between them. Germline V gene data show CDR1 as ENHRY and CDR2 as SYGVKD. The CDR3 sequence is 13 residues long. As DNA, the CDR3 is TGTGCCATCAGTGAGTGGTCTCACCGGGGCTACACCTTC. Protein sequence: CAISEWSHRGYTF.

This rearrangement joins TRBV7-9 to TRBJ1-1; TRBD1 might be the D (6 bases). This CDR3 has 16 residues. V was shortened by 1 base and J by 1 base, with 13 bases between the two germline ends. Germline lookup yields CDR1 SEHNR and CDR2 FQNEAQ (reference sequence). The CDR3 region has the DNA TGTGCCAGCAGCTTAGGGGCAGGGGTGGGGAACACTGAAGCTTTCTTT. Translated, it gives CASSLGAGVGNTEAFF. The complete variable domain, with remaining parts taken from reference TRBV7-9 and TRBJ1-1, reads DTGVSQNPRHKITKRGQNVTFRCDPISEHNRLYWYRQTLGQGPEFLTYFQNEAQLEKSRLLSDRFSAERPKGSFSTLEIQRTEQGDSAMYLCASSLGAGVGNTEAFFGQGTRLTVV.

This clone was observed a single time. V and J are TRBV2 and TRBJ2-7; TRBD2 might be the D (7 bases). The ends were cut back, 0 bases at V and 1 base at J, with 10 bases in the middle. CDR1 is SNHLY and CDR2 is FYNNEI in the germline V gene. The CDR3 has 15 amino acids. CDR3 sequence reads: CASSEAGGPSYEQYV. The CDR3 nucleotides read TGTGCCAGCAGTGAAGCGGGGGGGCCTTCCTACGAGCAGTACGTC.

The chain couples TRBV10-3 to TRBJ1-1, with D uncertain. Germline values: CDR1 ENHRY, CDR2 SYGVKD. V was shortened by 2 bases and J by 2 bases, with 12 bases between the two germline ends. The CDR3 runs 15 residues. CDR3 in amino acids: CAISEETRGNTEAFF. Here the CDR3 DNA reads TGTGCCATCAGTGAGGAGACCAGAGGTAACACTGAAGCTTTCTTT.

This chain uses TRBV5-1 with TRBJ1-6; the D gene is possibly TRBD1 (5 bases). The CDR3 has 15 residues. Germline V gene data show CDR1 as SGHRS and CDR2 as YFSETQ. Trimming left V 0 bases short and J 6 bases short, with 10 bases between. CDR3: CASSLAQGGNSPLHF. The CDR3 nucleotides read TGCGCCAGCAGCTTGGCGCAGGGTGGTAATTCACCCCTCCACTTT.

DNA for the CDR3: TGCGCCAGCAGCTTGACCAGGGCTGGAAACACCATATATTTT. Encoded protein: CASSLTRAGNTIYF. The chain uses TRBV5-1 and TRBJ1-3; TRBD1 might be the D (5 bases). The CDR3 runs to 14 residues. CDR1 and CDR2 from the germline V gene are SGHRS and YFSETQ. V was cut by 1 base and J by 2 bases, with 7 bases left in between.

The chain carries TRBV27 and TRBJ1-5; D not resolved. V shed 2 bases and J shed 7 bases, with 12 bases lying between them. The CDR3 consists of 14 residues. Germline CDR1 and CDR2: MNHEY and SMNVEV (reference sequence). This chain's CDR3 is CASSLKGRGQPQHF. The DNA for the CDR3 is TGTGCCAGCAGTTTAAAGGGCCGAGGGCAGCCCCAGCATTTT.

The chain carries TRBV5-1 and TRBJ2-5; D gene ambiguous. The CDR3 runs 16 residues. Germline-derived CDR1 and CDR2 are SGHRS and YFSETQ. Trimming took 6 bases from V and 1 from J, leaving 19 bases between them. The CDR3 region is CASKNPGYISQETQYF. CDR3 nucleotide sequence: TGCGCCAGCAAAAATCCGGGCTATATCAGCCAAGAGACCCAGTACTTC.

CDR3 sequence (DNA): TGTGCCAGCAGCAAAGAAAACCAAAGAAAAGCCGCCTTAGACCCCCAGAAGACCCAGTACTTC. Its translation is CASSKENQRKAALDPQKTQYF. V is TRBV21-1 and J is TRBJ2-5. TRBV21-1 is a listed pseudogene. The CDR3 has 21 residues.

J is TRBJ2-6 and V is TRBV4-1, with TRBD1 matching 8 bases. From germline, CDR1 is MGHRA and CDR2 YSYEKL. CDR3 length equals 18 residues. V lost 3 bases, J lost 0 bases, and 7 bases stayed unmatched. The CDR3, as DNA: TGCGCCAGCAGCCACCCACAGGGGGTAGACTCTGGGGCCAACGTCCTGACTTTC. This translates into CASSHPQGVDSGANVLTF.

CDR3 bases: TGTGCCAGCAGTTTAAACAGGGTCGGTTCACCCCTCCACTTT. It translates to CASSLNRVGSPLHF. The V gene is TRBV27, the J gene TRBJ1-6; D perhaps matches TRBD1 (6 bases). Germline V gives CDR1 MNHEY, CDR2 SMNVEV (reference sequence). Trimming removed 2 bases at V and 9 bases at J, with 11 bases between. This CDR3 region has 14 residues.

This clone was found a few times. This chain connects TRBV20-1 to TRBJ1-2; a possible D gene is TRBD1 (5 bases). V was trimmed by 4 bases and J by 6 bases, leaving 6 bases between them. This CDR3 is built from 10 residues. The germline V gene has CDR1 DFQATT and CDR2 SNEGSKA (reference sequence). CDR3 sequence reads: CSANRNGYTF. In DNA form, the CDR3 reads TGCAGTGCTAACAGGAATGGCTACACCTTC.

The CDR3 region has the DNA TGCGCCAGCAGCTTGGTCGGCACCACAGATACGCAGTATTTT. The encoded protein is CASSLVGTTDTQYF. This chain connects TRBV5-1 to TRBJ2-3; D remains ambiguous. Germline V CDR1 and CDR2: SGHRS, YFSETQ. This CDR3 contains 14 residues. The V end was cut by 0 bases, the J end by 2 bases, with 7 bases between.

The chain uses TRBV2 and TRBJ1-1; D remains ambiguous. The CDR3 extends over 13 amino acids. Trimming shortened V by 4 bases and J by 8 bases, and 14 bases separated the two germline ends. CDR1 and CDR2 from the germline V gene are SNHLY and FYNNEI. The CDR3 loop is CASSVNPRVEAFF. CDR3 DNA sequence: TGTGCCAGCAGTGTGAACCCACGCGTGGAAGCTTTCTTT.

The chain recombines TRBV5-1 with TRBJ1-6, with D tentatively TRBD1 (6 bases). Germline loops: CDR1 SGHRS, CDR2 YFSETQ. Between the trimmed V and J ends, which lost 2 bases and 6 bases, there was a span of 12 bases. There are 15 residues in the CDR3. As DNA, the CDR3 is TGCGCCAGCAGCTTTTTACAGGGTAGTAATTCACCCCTCCACTTT. Translation gives CASSFLQGSNSPLHF.